Described below is a single T cell receptor (beta chain) sequence and its context. What it binds is not known. The sample belongs to a study of cytomegalovirus exposure and HLA in healthy donors. The study's findings and limits: A cluster of highly shared sequence variants was likely a sequencing artifact.

The CDR3 consists of 13 residues. Germline V gene sequence: CDR1 SGHTA, CDR2 FQGNSA. The ends were cut back, 3 bases at V and 4 bases at J, with 7 bases in the middle. PCR amplification relied on 60 Vbeta primers (plus 13 Jbeta primers). Profiling relied on immunoSEQ multiplex PCR, and the TCRdb table lists in-frame clones only, not all of them. The repertoire holds roughly 160,000 clones, with around 75% as singletons. The gene calls are TRBV7-2 and TRBJ1-3; D may be TRBD1 (5 bases). The TCR comes from a woman between 40 and 55 years old in good health and CMV-seropositive. Sequenced input: PBMCs. As DNA, the CDR3 is TGTGCCAGCAGCTTGGGGCTCGGAAACACCATATATTTT. Translating it yields CASSLGLGNTIYF.